These T cell receptor beta chains were read from a single sample in a study of CD4 and CD8 cells across lung adenocarcinoma regions. TCRdb called the PCR reads again in MiXCR, with one record for every CDR3 protein. The data contain about 9,200 distinct CDR3 sequences, approximately 50% of them seen just once; the ten biggest clones take up 33%. Sequenced: CD8+ T cells from the margin of a lung tumor. Every receptor here comes from a male donor with lung adenocarcinoma. The CD4 and CD8 labels of this study may be unreliable. The CDR3 runs from the conserved cysteine through the conserved F or W. The D gene is left open where the match is weak. For some rows the clone size is stated as once, few or many, or as a class when expanded; others skip it.

TRBV27	NA	TRBJ2-3	many	TGTGCCAGCAGTTTAAAAGGTGGGGTCACAGATACGCAGTATTTT	CASSLKGGVTDTQYF
TRBV6-1	NA	TRBJ2-2	medium-sized	TGTGCCAGCAGTGAAGCGACACTGAACACCGGGGAGCTGTTTTTT	CASSEATLNTGELFF
TRBV6-1	TRBD1	TRBJ2-7	many	TGTGCCAGCAGGAGAGACAGGGGGTTCAACGAGCAGTACTTC	CASRRDRGFNEQYF
TRBV24-1	TRBD1	TRBJ2-1	many	TGTGCCACCAGTGACAACCCGGACAGGGTCAATGAGCAGTTCTTC	CATSDNPDRVNEQFF
TRBV9	TRBD2	TRBJ2-1	once	TGTGCCAGCAGCGTAAGGCAACAATCTAGCGGGAGTGGGGTCGGGAATGAGCAGTTCTTC	CASSVRQQSSGSGVGNEQFF
TRBV7-3	TRBD2	TRBJ2-7	NA	TGTGCCAGCAGCTTAAAGCTAGCGGGAGGGAGCGAGCAGTACTTC	CASSLKLAGGSEQYF
TRBV6-5	NA	TRBJ1-5	few	TGTGCCAGCAGTTACTCTGGGCCAGGGCTTTCGCCGATCAATCAGCCCCAGCATTTT	CASSYSGPGLSPINQPQHF
TRBV7-9	TRBD1	TRBJ1-1	NA	TGTGCCAGCAGATACGAGACAGGGGGCACTGAAGCTTTCTTT	CASRYETGGTEAFF
TRBV27	NA	TRBJ2-7	once	TGTGCCAGCAAAGGGTCCGGTTTGGGGGCCTACGAGCAGTACTTC	CASKGSGLGAYEQYF
TRBV11-3	NA	TRBJ2-3	many	TGTGCCAGCAGCTTAGGAGGGGGAGGCGGCACAGATACGCAGTATTTT	CASSLGGGGGTDTQYF